A single sample is the source of the 7 T cell receptor beta chains below, sequenced in a study of cytomegalovirus exposure and HLA in healthy donors. The PCR contained 60 Vbeta and 13 Jbeta primers. Clones were sequenced by immunoSEQ multiplex PCR, and TCRdb holds only the in-frame ones, with some missing. In the table there are about 160,000 clones, more than 65% of which are singletons. Sequencing was done on a sample of PBMCs. Every receptor here comes from a man aged 18 to 29 in good health and CMV-seropositive.

The CDR3 region has the DNA TGTGCCAGCAGCTCAGCGGGAGGGAGGTCAGATACGCAGTATTTT. Translated, it gives CASSSAGGRSDTQYF. The rearrangement uses TRBV7-9 and TRBJ2-3, with TRBD2 matching over 10 bases. CDR3 size: 15 residues. Germline CDR1 and CDR2: SEHNR and FQNEAQ (reference sequence). With V trimmed by 4 bases and J by 4 bases, 5 bases remained unmatched.

V is TRBV5-1 and J is TRBJ1-5; D remains unclear. The CDR3 has 15 residues. Looked up from germline, CDR1 is SGHRS and CDR2 is YFSETQ. Trimming shortened V by 1 base and J by 7 bases, and 15 bases separated the two germline ends. The chain's CDR3 is CASSLSTGEGQPQHF. The CDR3 bases are TGCGCCAGCAGCTTGTCAACGGGAGAAGGCCAGCCCCAGCATTTT.

In its sample, this clone was seen once. This chain joins TRBV7-6 and TRBJ1-4; 7 bases are shared with TRBD1. Per germline, CDR1 SGHVS and CDR2 FNYEAQ. This CDR3 comprises 16 residues. With 3 bases clipped from V and 4 bases from J, the junction kept 8 bases outside the gene matches. In DNA, the CDR3 is TGTGCCAGCAGCTTTAGGACAGGCGACGTTAATGAAAAACTGTTTTTT. Its protein is CASSFRTGDVNEKLFF.

This chain joins TRBV19 and TRBJ1-1; 8 nucleotides match TRBD1. Per germline, CDR1 LNHDA and CDR2 SQIVND (reference sequence). The CDR3 consists of 16 residues. After removal of 4 bases from V and 2 bases from J, the junction contained 9 bases not matched to a gene. CDR3 nucleotides: TGTGCCAGTAGTACCCGTAGACAGGGGCTAAACACTGAAGCTTTCTTT. Its translation is CASSTRRQGLNTEAFF.

This chain joins TRBV29-1 and TRBJ1-2, with 9 bases lining up with TRBD1. The CDR3 has 16 amino acids. The trim removed 1 base at V and 3 bases at J, leaving 9 bases unmatched. Per germline, CDR1 SQVTM and CDR2 ANQGSEA. CDR3 residues: CSVEGGQGRPDYGYTF. The CDR3 bases are TGCAGCGTTGAAGGAGGACAGGGGAGGCCGGACTATGGCTACACCTTC.

The chain carries TRBV6-5 and TRBJ2-4; perhaps TRBD1 as D (6 bases). Germline CDR1 is MNHEY and CDR2 is SVGAGI. The CDR3 covers 14 residues. V dropped 2 bases and J dropped 7 bases, with 12 bases sitting between them. As DNA, the CDR3 is TGTGCCAGCAGTTACCTCCAGGGGAGTAACATTCAGTACTTC. Translated: CASSYLQGSNIQYF.

The genes are TRBV5-1 and TRBJ1-2; D remains ambiguous. The CDR3 has 13 amino acids. Germline V CDR1 and CDR2: SGHRS, YFSETQ. Trimming cost V 4 bases and J 4 bases, with 11 bases left between them. This CDR3 reads CASSPFPGYGYTF. CDR3 coding DNA: TGCGCCAGCAGCCCTTTCCCAGGCTATGGCTACACCTTC.